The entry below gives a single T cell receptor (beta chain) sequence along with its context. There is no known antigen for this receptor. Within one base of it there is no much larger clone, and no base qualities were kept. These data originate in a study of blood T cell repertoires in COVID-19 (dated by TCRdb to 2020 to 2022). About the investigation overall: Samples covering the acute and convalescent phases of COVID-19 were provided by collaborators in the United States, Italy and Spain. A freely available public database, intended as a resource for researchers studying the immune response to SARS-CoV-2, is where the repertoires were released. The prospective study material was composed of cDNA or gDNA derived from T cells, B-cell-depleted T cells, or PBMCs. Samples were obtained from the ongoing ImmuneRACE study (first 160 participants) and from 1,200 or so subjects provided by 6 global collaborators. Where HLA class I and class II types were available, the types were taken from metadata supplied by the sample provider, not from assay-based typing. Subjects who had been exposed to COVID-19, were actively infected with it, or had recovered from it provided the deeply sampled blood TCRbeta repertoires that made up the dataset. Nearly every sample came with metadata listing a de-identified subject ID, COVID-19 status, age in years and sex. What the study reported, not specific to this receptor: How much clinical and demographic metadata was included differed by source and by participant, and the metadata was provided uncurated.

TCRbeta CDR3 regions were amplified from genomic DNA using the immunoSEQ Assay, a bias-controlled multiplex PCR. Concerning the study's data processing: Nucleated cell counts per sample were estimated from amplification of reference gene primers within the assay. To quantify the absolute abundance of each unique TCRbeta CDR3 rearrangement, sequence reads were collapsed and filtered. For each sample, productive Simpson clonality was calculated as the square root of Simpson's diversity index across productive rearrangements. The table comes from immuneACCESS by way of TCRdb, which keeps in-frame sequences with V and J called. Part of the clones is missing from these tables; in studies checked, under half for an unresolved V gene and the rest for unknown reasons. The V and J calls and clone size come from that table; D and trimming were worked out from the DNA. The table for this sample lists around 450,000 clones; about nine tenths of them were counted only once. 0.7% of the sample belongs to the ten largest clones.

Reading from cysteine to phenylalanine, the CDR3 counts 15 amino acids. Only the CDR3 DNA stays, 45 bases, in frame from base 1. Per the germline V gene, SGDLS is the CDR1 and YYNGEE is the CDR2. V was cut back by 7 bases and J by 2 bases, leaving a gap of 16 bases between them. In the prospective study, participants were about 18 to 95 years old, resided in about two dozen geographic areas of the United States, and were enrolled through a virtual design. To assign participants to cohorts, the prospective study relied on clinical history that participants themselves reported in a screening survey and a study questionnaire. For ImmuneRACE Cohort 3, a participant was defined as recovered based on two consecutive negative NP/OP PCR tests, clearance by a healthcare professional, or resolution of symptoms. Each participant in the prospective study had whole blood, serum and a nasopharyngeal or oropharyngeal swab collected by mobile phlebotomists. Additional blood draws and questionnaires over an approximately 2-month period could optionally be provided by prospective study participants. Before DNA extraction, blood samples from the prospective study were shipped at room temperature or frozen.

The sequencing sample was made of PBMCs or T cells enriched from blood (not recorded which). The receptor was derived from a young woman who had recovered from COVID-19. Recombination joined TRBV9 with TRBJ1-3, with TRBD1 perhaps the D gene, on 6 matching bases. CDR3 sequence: CASQSQGDTGNTIYF. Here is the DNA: TGTGCCAGCCAGTCTCAAGGGGACACTGGAAACACCATATATTTT. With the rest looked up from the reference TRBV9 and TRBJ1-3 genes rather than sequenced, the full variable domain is DSGVTQTPKHLITATGQRVTLRCSPRSGDLSVYWYQQSLDQGLQFLIQYYNGEERAKGNILERFSAQQFPDLHSELNLSSLELGDSALYFCASQSQGDTGNTIYFGEGSWLTVV.